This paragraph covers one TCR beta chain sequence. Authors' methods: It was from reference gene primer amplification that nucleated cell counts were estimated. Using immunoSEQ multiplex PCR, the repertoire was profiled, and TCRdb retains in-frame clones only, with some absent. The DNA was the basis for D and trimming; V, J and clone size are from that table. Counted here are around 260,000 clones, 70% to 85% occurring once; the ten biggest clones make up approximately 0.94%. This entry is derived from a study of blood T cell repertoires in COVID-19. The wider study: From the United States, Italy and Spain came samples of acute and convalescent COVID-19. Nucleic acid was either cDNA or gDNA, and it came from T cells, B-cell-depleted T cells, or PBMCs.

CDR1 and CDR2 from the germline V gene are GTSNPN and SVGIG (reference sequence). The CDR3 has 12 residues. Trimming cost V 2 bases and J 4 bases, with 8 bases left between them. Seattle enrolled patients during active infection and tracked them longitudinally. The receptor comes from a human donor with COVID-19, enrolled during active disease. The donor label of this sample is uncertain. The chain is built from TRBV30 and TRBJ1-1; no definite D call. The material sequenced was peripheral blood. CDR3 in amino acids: CAWSNAATEAFF. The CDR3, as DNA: TGTGCCTGGAGTAACGCGGCCACTGAAGCTTTCTTT.